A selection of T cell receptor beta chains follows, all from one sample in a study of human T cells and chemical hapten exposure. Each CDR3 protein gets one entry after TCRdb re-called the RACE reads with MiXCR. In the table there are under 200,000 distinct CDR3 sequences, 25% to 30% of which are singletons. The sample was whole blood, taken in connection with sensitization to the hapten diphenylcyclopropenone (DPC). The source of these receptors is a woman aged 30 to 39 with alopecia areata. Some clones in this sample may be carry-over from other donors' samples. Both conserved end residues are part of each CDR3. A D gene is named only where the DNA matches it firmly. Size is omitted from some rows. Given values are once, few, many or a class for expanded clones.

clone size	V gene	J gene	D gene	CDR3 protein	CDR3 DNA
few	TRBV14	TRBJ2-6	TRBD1	CASSPRGQGGSGANVLTF	TGTGCCAGCAGCCCCAGAGGACAGGGGGGCTCTGGGGCCAACGTCCTGACTTTC
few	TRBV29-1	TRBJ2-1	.	CSVEHRSSYNEQFF	TGCAGCGTTGAACATCGGAGCTCCTACAATGAGCAGTTCTTC
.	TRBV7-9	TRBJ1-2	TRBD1	CASSFEGAPEGYTF	TGTGCCAGCAGCTTCGAGGGGGCGCCGGAGGGCTACACCTTC
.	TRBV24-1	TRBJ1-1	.	CATSQGNTEAFF	TGTGCCACCAGTCAAGGGAACACTGAAGCTTTCTTT
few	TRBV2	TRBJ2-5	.	CASSNIMTFRAETQYF	TGTGCCAGCAGTAATATCATGACCTTTCGTGCCGAGACCCAGTACTTC
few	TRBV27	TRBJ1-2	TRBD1	CATKPGTANYGYTF	TGTGCCACTAAACCCGGGACAGCTAACTATGGCTACACCTTC
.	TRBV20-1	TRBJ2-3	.	CSARSSGSTDTQYF	TGCAGTGCTAGATCCAGCGGGTCCACAGATACGCAGTATTTT
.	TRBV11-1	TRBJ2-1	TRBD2	CASSLEGGSMRDNEQFF	TGTGCCAGCAGCTTAGAAGGCGGGAGCATGCGGGACAATGAGCAGTTCTTC
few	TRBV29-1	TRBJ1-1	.	CSAGIFSEAFF	TGCAGCGCAGGGATTTTCTCTGAAGCTTTCTTT
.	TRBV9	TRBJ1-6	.	CASSVGGLLNSPLHF	TGTGCCAGCAGCGTAGGGGGGCTGTTGAATTCACCCCTCCACTTT
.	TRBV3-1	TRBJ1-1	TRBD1	CASSQRGTGSNTEAFF	TGTGCCAGCAGCCAACGAGGGACAGGGTCGAACACTGAAGCTTTCTTT
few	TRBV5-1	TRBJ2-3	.	CASSQGSRTDTQYF	TGCGCCAGCAGCCAGGGTTCTCGCACAGATACGCAGTATTTT
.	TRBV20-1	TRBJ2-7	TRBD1	CSASGTGGYEQYF	TGCAGTGCTTCCGGGACAGGGGGCTACGAGCAGTACTTC